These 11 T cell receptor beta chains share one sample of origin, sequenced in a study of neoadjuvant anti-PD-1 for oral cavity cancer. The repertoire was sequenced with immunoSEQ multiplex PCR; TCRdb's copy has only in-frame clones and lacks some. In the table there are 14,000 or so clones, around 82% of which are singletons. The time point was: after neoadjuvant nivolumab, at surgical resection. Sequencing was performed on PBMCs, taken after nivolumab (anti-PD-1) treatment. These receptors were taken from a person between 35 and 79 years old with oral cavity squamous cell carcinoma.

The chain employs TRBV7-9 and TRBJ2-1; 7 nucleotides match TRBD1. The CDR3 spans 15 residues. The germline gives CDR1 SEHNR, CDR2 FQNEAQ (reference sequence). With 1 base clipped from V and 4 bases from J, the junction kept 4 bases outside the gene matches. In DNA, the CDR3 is TGTGCCAGCAGCTTAGTAGGGGGCGCGTACAATGAGCAGTTCTTC. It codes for CASSLVGGAYNEQFF.

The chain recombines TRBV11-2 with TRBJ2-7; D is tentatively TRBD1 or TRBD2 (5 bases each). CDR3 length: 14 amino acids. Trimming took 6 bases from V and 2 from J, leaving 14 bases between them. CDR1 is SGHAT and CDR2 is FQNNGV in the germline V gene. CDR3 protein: CASRSPGRTYEQYF. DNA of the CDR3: TGTGCCAGCAGATCACCGGGACGGACCTACGAGCAGTACTTC.

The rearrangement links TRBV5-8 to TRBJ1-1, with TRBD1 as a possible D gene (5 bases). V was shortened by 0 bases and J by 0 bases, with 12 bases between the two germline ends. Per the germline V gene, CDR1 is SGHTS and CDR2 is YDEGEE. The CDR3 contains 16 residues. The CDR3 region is CASSLVRLGVNTEAFF. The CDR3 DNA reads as TGTGCCAGCAGCTTGGTACGCCTGGGGGTGAACACTGAAGCTTTCTTT.

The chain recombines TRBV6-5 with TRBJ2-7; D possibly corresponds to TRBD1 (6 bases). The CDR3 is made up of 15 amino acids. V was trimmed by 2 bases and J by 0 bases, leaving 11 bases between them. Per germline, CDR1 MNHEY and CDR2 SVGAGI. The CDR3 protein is CASSYGQGPSYEQYF. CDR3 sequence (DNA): TGTGCCAGCAGTTACGGGCAGGGGCCCTCCTACGAGCAGTACTTC.

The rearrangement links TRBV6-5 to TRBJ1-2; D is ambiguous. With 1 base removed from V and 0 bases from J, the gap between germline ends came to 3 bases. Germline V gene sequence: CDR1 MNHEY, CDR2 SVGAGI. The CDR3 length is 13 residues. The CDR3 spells CASSYLANYGYTF. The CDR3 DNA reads TGTGCCAGCAGTTACTTAGCTAACTATGGCTACACCTTC.

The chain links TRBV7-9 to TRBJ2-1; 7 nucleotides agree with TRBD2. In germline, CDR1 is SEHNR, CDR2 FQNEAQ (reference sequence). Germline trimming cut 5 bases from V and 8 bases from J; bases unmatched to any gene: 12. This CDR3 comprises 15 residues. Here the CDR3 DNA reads TGTGCCAGCAGCCCTGGAGCGGGGACGATCCATGAGCAGTTCTTC. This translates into CASSPGAGTIHEQFF.

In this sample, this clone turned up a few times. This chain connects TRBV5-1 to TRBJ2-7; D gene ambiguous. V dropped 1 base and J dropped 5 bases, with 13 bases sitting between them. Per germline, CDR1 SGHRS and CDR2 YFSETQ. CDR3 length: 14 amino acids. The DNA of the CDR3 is TGCGCCAGCAGCTTGAGTGGGCGGTATAACGAGCAGTACTTC. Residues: CASSLSGRYNEQYF.

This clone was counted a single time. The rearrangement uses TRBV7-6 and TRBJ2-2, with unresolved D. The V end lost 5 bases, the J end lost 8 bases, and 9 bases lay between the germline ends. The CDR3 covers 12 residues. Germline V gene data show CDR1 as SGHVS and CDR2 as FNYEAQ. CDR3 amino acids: CASSRWRGELFF. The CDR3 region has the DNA TGTGCCAGCAGCCGTTGGCGAGGGGAGCTGTTTTTT.

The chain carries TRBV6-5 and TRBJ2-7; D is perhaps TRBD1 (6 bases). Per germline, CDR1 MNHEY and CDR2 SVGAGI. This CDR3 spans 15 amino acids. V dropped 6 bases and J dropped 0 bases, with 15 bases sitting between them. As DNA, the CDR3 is TGTGCCAGCAGCCCTACCCTGGACAGCTCCTACGAGCAGTACTTC. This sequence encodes CASSPTLDSSYEQYF.

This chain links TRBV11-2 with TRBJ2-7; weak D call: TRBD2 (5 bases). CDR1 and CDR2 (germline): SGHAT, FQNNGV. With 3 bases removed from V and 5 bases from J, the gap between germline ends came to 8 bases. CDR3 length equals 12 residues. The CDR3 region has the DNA TGTGCCAGCAGCTTCGGGGTCGACGAGCAGTACTTC. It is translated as CASSFGVDEQYF.

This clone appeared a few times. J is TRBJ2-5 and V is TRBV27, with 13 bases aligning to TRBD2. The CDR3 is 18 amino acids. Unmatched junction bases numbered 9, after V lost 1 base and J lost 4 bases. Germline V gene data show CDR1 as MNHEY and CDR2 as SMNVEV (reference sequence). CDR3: CASSLYPGLAGVRETQYF. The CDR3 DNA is TGTGCCAGCAGTTTATATCCTGGACTAGCGGGAGTCAGAGAGACCCAGTACTTC.